The source of this TCR beta chain is a study of shared clonotypes between healthy human individuals. The protocol was immunoSEQ multiplex PCR, while the TCRdb copy is restricted to in-frame clones and leaves out a portion. The sample carries roughly 1,500,000 clones, approximately 98% recorded once. In germline, CDR1 is MDHEN, CDR2 SYDVKM. V lost 5 bases to trimming and J lost 3 bases; unmatched junction nucleotides: 4. There are 15 residues in the CDR3. A word on this clone: The antigen remains undetermined. At the DNA level, this CDR3 is encoded by other sequences in the same sample as well.

General study points: Naive subsets usually exceeded memory subsets in estimated richness.

The specimen was naive CD4+ T cells sorted from blood. Subset given: CD45RA+ positively selected. The TCR comes from a young man in good health. The chain combines TRBV28 with TRBJ2-3; 11 nucleotides match TRBD2. The CDR3 region has the DNA TGTGCCAGCAGTCTTGGGACTAGCGGAACAGATACGCAGTATTTT. Residues: CASSLGTSGTDTQYF.